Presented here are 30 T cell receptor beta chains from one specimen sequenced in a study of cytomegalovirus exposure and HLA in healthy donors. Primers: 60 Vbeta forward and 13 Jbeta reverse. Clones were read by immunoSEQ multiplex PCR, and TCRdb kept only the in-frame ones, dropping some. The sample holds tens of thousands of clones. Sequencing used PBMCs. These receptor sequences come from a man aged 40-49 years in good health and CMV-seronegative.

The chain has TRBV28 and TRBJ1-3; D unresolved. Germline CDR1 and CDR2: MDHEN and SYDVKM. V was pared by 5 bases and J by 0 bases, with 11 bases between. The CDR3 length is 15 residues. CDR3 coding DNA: TGTGCCAGCAGTCCCATCCACAACTCTGGAAACACCATATATTTT. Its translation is CASSPIHNSGNTIYF.

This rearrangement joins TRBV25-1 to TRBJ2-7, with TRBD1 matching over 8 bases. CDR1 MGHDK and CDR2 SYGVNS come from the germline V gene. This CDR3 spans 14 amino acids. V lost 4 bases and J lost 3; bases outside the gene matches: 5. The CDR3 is CASSGDRGNYEQYF. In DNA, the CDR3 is TGTGCCAGCAGTGGAGACAGGGGAAACTACGAGCAGTACTTC.

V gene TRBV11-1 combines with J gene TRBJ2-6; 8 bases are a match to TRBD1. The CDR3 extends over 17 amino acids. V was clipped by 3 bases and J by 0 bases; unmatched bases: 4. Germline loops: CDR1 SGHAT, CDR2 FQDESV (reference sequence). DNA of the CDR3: TGTGCCAGCAGCTTGGACAGGGCCTACTCTGGGGCCAACGTCCTGACTTTC. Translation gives CASSLDRAYSGANVLTF.

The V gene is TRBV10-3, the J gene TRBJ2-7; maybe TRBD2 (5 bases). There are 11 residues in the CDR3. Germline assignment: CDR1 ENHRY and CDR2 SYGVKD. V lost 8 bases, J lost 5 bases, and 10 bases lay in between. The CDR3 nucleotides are TGTGCCATCGGAGGCTTCGACGAGCAGTACTTC. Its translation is CAIGGFDEQYF.

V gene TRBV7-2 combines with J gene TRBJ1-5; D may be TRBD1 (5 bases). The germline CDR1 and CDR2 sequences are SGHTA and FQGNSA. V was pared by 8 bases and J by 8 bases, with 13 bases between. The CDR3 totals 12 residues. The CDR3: CASAQGLEPQHF. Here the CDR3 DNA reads TGTGCCAGCGCCCAGGGTTTGGAGCCCCAGCATTTT.

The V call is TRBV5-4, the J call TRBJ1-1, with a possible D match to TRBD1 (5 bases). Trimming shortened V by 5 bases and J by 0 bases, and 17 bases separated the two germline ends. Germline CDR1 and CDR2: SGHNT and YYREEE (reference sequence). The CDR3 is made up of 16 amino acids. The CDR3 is CASRRGEGSMNTEAFF. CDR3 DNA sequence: TGTGCCAGCAGGCGGGGTGAGGGGAGCATGAACACTGAAGCTTTCTTT.

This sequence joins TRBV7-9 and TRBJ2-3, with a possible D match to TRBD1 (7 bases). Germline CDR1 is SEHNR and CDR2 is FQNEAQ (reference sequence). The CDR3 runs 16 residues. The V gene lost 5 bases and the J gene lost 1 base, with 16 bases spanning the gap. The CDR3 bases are TGTGCCAGCAGCACCCGCAGGGGGGTGGGCACAGATACGCAGTATTTT. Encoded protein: CASSTRRGVGTDTQYF.

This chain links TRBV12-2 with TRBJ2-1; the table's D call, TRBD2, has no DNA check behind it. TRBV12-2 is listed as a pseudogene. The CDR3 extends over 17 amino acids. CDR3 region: CASRSGINGGAVNEQFF. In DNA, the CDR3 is TGTGCAAGTCGCTCCGGCATTAACGGGGGGGCCGTTAATGAGCAGTTCTTC.

In DNA form, the CDR3 reads TGTGCCAGCAGCCACCCACAGGGGGCAGGTGGAAACACCATATATTTT. Protein sequence: CASSHPQGAGGNTIYF. The J gene is TRBJ1-3, the V gene TRBV6-6; 9 nucleotides match TRBD1. V was pared by 6 bases and J by 3 bases, with 9 bases of the junction left unmatched. Looked up from germline, CDR1 is MNHNY and CDR2 is SVGAGI (reference sequence). The CDR3 loop spans 16 amino acids.

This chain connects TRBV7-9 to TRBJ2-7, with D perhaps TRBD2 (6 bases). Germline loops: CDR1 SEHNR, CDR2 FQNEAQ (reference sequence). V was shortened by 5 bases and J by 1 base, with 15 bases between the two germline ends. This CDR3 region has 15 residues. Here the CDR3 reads CASSPSTSHSYEQYF. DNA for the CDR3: TGTGCCAGCAGCCCTTCAACTAGCCATTCCTACGAGCAGTACTTC.

CDR3 protein: CASSQGTGGLNTEAFF. CDR3 in DNA: TGTGCCAGCAGCCAGGGGACAGGGGGTTTGAACACTGAAGCTTTCTTT. This chain uses TRBV4-2 with TRBJ1-1, with 11 positions matching TRBD1. Germline V gene data show CDR1 as LGHNA and CDR2 as YNFKEQ. The junction had 3 bases not matched to a gene; V was cut back by 3 bases and J by 0 bases. This CDR3 spans 16 amino acids.

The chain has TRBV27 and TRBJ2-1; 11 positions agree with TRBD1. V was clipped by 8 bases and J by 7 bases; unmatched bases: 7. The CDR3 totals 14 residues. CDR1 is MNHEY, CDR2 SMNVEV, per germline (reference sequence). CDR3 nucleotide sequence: TGTGCCAGCCAAGGGACAGGGGGGAGGAATGAGCAGTTCTTC. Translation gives CASQGTGGRNEQFF.

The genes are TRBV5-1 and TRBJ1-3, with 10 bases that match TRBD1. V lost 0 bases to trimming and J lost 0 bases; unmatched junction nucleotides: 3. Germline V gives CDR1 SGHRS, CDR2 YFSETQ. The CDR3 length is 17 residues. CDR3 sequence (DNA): TGCGCCAGCAGCTTGGTGACAGGGGGCTTCTCTGGAAACACCATATATTTT. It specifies CASSLVTGGFSGNTIYF. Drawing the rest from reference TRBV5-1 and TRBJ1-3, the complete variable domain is KAGVTQTPRYLIKTRGQQVTLSCSPISGHRSVSWYQQTPGQGLQFLFEYFSETQRNKGNFPGRFSGRQFSNSRSEMNVSTLELGDSALYLCASSLVTGGFSGNTIYFGEGSWLTVV.

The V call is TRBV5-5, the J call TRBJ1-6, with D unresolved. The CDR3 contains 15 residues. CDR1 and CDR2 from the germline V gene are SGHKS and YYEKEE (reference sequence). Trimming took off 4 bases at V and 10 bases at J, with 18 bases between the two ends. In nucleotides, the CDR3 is TGTGCCAGCAGCGACGCCCCGGGGTCCGTCTCACCCCTCCACTTT. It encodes CASSDAPGSVSPLHF.

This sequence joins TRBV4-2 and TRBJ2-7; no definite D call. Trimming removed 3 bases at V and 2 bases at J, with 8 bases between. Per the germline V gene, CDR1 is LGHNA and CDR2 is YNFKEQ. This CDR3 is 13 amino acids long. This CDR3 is CASSHPPAYEQYF. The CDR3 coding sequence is TGTGCCAGCAGCCACCCCCCCGCCTACGAGCAGTACTTC.

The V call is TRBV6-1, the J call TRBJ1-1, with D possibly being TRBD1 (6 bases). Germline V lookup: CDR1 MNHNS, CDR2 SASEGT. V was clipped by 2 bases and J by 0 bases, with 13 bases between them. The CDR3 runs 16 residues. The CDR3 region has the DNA TGTGCCAGCAGTGAATCGAGGGGGACCTTGAACACTGAAGCTTTCTTT. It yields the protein CASSESRGTLNTEAFF.

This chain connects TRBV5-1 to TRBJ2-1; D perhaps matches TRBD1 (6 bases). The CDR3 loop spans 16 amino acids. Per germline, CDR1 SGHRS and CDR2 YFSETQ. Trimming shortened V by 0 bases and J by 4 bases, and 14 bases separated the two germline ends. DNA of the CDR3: TGCGCCAGCAGCTTGGGGGTTCTCCAGGGGTACAATGAGCAGTTCTTC. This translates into CASSLGVLQGYNEQFF.

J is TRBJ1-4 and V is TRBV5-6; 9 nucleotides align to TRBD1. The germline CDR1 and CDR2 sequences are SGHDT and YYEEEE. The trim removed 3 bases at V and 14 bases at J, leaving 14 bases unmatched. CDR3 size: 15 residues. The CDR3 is CASSSLQGALHELFF. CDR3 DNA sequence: TGTGCCAGCAGCTCTTTACAGGGGGCGCTCCATGAGCTGTTTTTT.

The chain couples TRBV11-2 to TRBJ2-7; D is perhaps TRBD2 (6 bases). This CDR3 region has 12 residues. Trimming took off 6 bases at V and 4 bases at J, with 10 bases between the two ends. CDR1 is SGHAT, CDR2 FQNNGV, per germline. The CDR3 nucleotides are TGTGCCAGCAGTTCCGCGGGGTACGAGCAGTACTTC. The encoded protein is CASSSAGYEQYF.

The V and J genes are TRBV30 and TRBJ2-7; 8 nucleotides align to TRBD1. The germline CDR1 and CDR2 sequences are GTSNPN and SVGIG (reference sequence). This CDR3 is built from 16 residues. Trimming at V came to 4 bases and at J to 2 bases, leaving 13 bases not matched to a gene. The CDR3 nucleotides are TGTGCCTGGACTGGACAGGGTAGGGAAAACCCCTACGAGCAGTACTTC. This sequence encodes CAWTGQGRENPYEQYF. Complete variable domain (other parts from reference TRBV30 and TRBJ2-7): SQTIHQWPATLVQPVGSPLSLECTVEGTSNPNLYWYRQAAGRGLQLLFYSVGIGQISSEVPQNLSASRPQDRQFILSSKKLLLSDSGFYLCAWTGQGRENPYEQYFGPGTRLTVT.

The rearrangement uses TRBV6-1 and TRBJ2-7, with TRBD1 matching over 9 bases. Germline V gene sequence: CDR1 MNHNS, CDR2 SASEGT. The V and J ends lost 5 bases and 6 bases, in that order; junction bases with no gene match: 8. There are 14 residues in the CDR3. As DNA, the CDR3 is TGTGCCAGCAGTCCCAGGACAGGGGCTGGCGAGCAGTACTTC. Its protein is CASSPRTGAGEQYF.

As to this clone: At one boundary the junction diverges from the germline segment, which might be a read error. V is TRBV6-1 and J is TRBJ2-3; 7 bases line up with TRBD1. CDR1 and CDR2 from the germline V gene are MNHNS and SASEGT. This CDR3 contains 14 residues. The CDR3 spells CASSDQDGTATQYF. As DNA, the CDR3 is TGTGCCAGCAGTGACCAGGACGGGACAGCTACGCAGTATTTT.

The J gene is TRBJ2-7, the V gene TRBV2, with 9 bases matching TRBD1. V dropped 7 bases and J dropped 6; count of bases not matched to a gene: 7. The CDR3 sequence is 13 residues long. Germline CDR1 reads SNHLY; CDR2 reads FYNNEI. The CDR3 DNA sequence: TGTGCCAGCACGCGGGACAGGGTTCGCGAGCAGTACTTC. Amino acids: CASTRDRVREQYF.

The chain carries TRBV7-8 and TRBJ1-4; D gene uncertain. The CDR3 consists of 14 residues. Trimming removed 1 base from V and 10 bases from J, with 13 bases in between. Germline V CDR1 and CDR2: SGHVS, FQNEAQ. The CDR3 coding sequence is TGTGCCAGCAGCTTAGAAGTTGCGGGGAGAAAACTGTTTTTT. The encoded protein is CASSLEVAGRKLFF. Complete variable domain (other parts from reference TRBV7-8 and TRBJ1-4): GAGVSQSPRYKVAKRGQDVALRCDPISGHVSLFWYQQALGQGPEFLTYFQNEAQLDKSGLPSDRFFAERPEGSVSTLKIQRTQQEDSAVYLCASSLEVAGRKLFFGSGTQLSVL.

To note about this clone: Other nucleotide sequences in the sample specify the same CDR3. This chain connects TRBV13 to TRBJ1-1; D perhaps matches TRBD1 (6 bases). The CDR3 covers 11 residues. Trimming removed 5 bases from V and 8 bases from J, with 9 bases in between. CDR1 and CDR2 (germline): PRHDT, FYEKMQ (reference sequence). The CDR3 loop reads CASSQDSEAFF. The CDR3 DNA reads TGTGCCAGCAGCCAGGACAGCGAAGCTTTCTTT.

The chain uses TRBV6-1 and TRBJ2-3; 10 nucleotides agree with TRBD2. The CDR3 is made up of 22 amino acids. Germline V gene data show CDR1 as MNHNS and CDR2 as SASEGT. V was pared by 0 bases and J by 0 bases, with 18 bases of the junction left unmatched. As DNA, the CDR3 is TGTGCCAGCAGTGAAGCAGTTTTGGGAAGTCTAGCGGGGGCCTGGAGCACAGATACGCAGTATTTT. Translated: CASSEAVLGSLAGAWSTDTQYF.

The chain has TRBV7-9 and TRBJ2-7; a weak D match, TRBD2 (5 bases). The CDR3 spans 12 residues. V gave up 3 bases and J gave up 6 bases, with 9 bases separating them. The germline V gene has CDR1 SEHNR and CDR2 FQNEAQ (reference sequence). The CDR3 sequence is CASSFARGEQYF. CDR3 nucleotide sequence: TGTGCCAGCAGCTTCGCCCGGGGCGAGCAGTACTTC.

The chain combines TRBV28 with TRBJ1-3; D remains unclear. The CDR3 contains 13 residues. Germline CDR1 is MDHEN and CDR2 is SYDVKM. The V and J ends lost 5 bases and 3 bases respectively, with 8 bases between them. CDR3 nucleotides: TGTGCCAGCAGTCTTATAAATGGAAACACCATATATTTT. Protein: CASSLINGNTIYF. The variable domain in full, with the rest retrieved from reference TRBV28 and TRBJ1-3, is DVKVTQSSRYLVKRTGEKVFLECVQDMDHENMFWYRQDPGLGLRLIYFSYDVKMKEKGDIPEGYSVSREKKERFSLILESASTNQTSMYLCASSLINGNTIYFGEGSWLTVV.

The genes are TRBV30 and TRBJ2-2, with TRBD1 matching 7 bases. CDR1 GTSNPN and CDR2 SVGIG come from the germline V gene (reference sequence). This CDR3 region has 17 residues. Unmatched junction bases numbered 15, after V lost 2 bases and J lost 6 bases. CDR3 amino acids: CAWSSLARLRGPGELFF. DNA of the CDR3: TGTGCCTGGAGTTCCCTGGCCAGGCTGAGGGGGCCCGGGGAGCTGTTTTTT.

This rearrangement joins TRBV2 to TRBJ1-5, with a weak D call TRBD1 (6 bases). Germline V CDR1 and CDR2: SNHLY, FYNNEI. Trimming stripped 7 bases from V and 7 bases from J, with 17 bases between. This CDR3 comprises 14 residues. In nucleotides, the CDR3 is TGTGCCAGCACCGAACAGGGATCCGTCCAGCCCCAGCATTTT. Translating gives CASTEQGSVQPQHF.